This T cell receptor (beta chain) was retrieved from a study of blood T cell repertoires in COVID-19. Turning to the study itself: Acute and convalescent COVID-19 samples came from the United States, Italy and Spain.

Sequenced by immunoSEQ multiplex PCR; TCRdb stores in-frame clones only, minus some. The sample lists hundreds of thousands of clones, about 90% occurring once. Looked up from germline, CDR1 is MNHEY and CDR2 is SVGEGT. The ends were cut back, 1 base at V and 10 bases at J, with 11 bases in the middle. The CDR3 has 14 amino acids. Material: peripheral blood. The chain couples TRBV6-2 or TRBV6-3 to TRBJ1-6; D remains ambiguous. The source of this sequence is a young woman who had recovered from COVID-19. This CDR3 is CASSYLRLESPLHF. CDR3 in DNA: TGTGCCAGCAGTTACTTGAGACTCGAGTCACCCCTCCACTTT.